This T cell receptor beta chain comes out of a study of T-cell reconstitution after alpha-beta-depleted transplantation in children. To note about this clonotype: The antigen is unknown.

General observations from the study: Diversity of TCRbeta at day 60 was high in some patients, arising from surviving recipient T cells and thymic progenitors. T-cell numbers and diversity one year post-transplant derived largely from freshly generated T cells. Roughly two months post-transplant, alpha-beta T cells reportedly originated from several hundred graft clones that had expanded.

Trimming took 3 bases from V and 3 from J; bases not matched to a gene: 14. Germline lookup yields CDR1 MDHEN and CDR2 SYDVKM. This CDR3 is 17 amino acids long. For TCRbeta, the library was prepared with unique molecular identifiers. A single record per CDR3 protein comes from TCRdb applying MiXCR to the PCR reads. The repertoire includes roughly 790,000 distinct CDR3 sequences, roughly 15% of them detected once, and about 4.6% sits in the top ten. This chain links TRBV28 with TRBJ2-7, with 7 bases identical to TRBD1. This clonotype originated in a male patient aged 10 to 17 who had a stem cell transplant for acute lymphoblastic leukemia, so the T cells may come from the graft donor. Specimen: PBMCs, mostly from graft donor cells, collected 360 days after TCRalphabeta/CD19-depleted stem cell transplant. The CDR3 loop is CASSFPGRQGAGYEQYF. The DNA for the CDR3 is TGTGCCAGCAGTTTTCCCGGTAGACAGGGTGCCGGCTACGAGCAGTACTTC.